These 8 T cell receptor beta chains were all obtained from the same sample, sequenced in a study of T cell responses to AZD1222 COVID-19 vaccine. Produced via immunoSEQ multiplex PCR; TCRdb's table is partial and in-frame only. The sample lists under 200,000 clones; more than 80% were seen once. The sequencing used peripheral blood, collected on day 0 of AZD1222 vaccination. The source of these receptors is an adult in good health.

The V call is TRBV6-1, the J call TRBJ1-5, with D possibly TRBD1 on 5 matching bases. V shed 2 bases and J shed 4 bases, with 12 bases lying between them. Per germline, CDR1 MNHNS and CDR2 SASEGT. The CDR3 extends over 15 amino acids. The CDR3, as DNA: TGTGCCAGCAGTGAATTGGGGACGGGGAATCAGCCCCAGCATTTT. The encoded protein is CASSELGTGNQPQHF.

This chain uses TRBV29-1 with TRBJ1-5; TRBD1 aligns across 10 bases. The germline CDR1 and CDR2 sequences are SQVTM and ANQGSEA. This CDR3 region has 16 residues. The junction had 13 bases not matched to a gene; V was cut back by 6 bases and J by 5 bases. The CDR3 DNA sequence: TGCAGCGTGCATGCTCATAGGGGACAGGGGTATCAGCCCCAGCATTTT. It is translated as CSVHAHRGQGYQPQHF.

The rearrangement joins TRBV3-1 (or the pseudogene TRBV3-2) to TRBJ2-7; D not resolved. This CDR3 region has 15 residues. The ends were cut back, 0 bases at V and 2 bases at J, with 11 bases in the middle. CDR1 and CDR2 (germline): LGHDT, YNNKEL (reference sequence). CDR3 sequence: CASSQDYAIPYEQYF. DNA for the CDR3: TGTGCCAGCAGCCAAGATTACGCCATCCCCTACGAGCAGTACTTC.

The gene calls are TRBV19 and TRBJ2-7; the match to TRBD1 covers 8 bases. The germline V gene encodes CDR1 LNHDA and CDR2 SQIVND (reference sequence). With V trimmed by 3 bases and J by 4 bases, 5 bases remained unmatched. The CDR3 has 14 amino acids. The CDR3 nucleotides read TGTGCCAGTAGTATCCAGGGACAGGAATACGAGCAGTACTTC. Protein sequence: CASSIQGQEYEQYF.

CDR3 loop: CASSLQGVSYNEQFF. The DNA for the CDR3 is TGCGCCAGCAGCTTGCAGGGGGTTTCCTACAATGAGCAGTTCTTC. The chain has TRBV5-1 and TRBJ2-1; 7 bases are a match to TRBD1. This CDR3 region has 15 residues. Losses at the gene ends were 1 base for V and 1 base for J; bases not matched to a gene: 2. From germline, CDR1 is SGHRS and CDR2 YFSETQ.

This rearrangement joins TRBV5-4 to TRBJ1-2; 7 bases align to TRBD1. With V trimmed by 4 bases and J by 7 bases, 13 bases remained unmatched. The germline V gene encodes CDR1 SGHNT and CDR2 YYREEE (reference sequence). The CDR3 contains 15 residues. CDR3 nucleotide sequence: TGTGCCAGCAGCCCCCAAATACAGGGGCAGGGTGGCTACACCTTC. The encoded protein is CASSPQIQGQGGYTF.

This chain connects TRBV5-1 to TRBJ1-2, with TRBD1 as a possible D gene (6 bases). Germline values: CDR1 SGHRS, CDR2 YFSETQ. The CDR3 is made up of 16 amino acids. Deletions cut 2 bases from V and 6 bases from J, with 20 bases between. In DNA, the CDR3 is TGCGCCAGCAGCTTCCTACTTGGGGGACATGAAGATGGCTACACCTTC. It yields the protein CASSFLLGGHEDGYTF. Looking up the rest from reference TRBV5-1 and TRBJ1-2 gives the full variable domain: KAGVTQTPRYLIKTRGQQVTLSCSPISGHRSVSWYQQTPGQGLQFLFEYFSETQRNKGNFPGRFSGRQFSNSRSEMNVSTLELGDSALYLCASSFLLGGHEDGYTFGSGTRLTVV.

The chain is built from TRBV5-6 and TRBJ2-7; D gene uncertain. V lost 0 bases, J lost 1 base, and 8 bases lay in between. The CDR3 length is 14 residues. CDR1 and CDR2 from the germline V gene are SGHDT and YYEEEE. CDR3: CASSLVGFSYEQYF. DNA for the CDR3: TGTGCCAGCAGCTTGGTTGGCTTTTCCTACGAGCAGTACTTC. The variable domain in full, completed from reference TRBV5-6 and TRBJ2-7, reads DAGVTQSPTHLIKTRGQQVTLRCSPKSGHDTVSWYQQALGQGPQFIFQYYEEEERQRGNFPDRFSGHQFPNYSSELNVNALLLGDSALYLCASSLVGFSYEQYFGPGTRLTVT.